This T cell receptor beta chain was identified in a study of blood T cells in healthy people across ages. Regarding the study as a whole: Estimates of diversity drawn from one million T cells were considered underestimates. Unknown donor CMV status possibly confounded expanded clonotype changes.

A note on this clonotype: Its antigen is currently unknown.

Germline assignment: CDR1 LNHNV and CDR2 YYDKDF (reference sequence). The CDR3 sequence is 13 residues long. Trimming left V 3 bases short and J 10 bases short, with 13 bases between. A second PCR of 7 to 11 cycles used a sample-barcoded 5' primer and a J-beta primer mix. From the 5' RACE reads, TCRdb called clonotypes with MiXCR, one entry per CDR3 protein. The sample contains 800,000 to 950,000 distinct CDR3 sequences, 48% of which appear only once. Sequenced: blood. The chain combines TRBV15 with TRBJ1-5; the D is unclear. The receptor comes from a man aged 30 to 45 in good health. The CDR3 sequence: CATSSFPGDPQHF. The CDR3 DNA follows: TGTGCCACCAGCAGTTTCCCGGGAGACCCCCAGCATTTT.